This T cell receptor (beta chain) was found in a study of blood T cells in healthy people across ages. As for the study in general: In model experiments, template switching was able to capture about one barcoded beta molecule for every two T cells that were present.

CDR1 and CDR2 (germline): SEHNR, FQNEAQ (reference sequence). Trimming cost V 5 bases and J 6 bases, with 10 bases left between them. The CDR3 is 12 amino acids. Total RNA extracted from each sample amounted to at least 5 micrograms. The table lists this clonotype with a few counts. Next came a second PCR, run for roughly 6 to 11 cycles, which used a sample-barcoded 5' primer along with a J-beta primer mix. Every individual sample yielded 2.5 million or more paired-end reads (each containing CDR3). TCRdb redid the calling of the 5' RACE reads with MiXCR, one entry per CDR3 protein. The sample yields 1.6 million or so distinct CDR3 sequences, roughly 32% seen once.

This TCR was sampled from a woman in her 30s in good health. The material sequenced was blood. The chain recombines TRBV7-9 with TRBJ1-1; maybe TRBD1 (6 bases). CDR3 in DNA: TGTGCCAGCAGCAGAGGGGGGGCTGAAGCTTTCTTT. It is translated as CASSRGGAEAFF.